This T cell receptor beta chain was sequenced for a study of blood T cell repertoires in COVID-19 (dated by TCRdb to the early 2020s). Background for the entire study: Collaborator samples came from the United States, Italy and Spain and covered acute and convalescent phases of COVID-19. The repertoires were made available in a free public database intended to serve as a resource for research on the immune response to SARS-CoV-2. The material from the prospective study consisted of cDNA or gDNA derived from T cells, B-cell-depleted T cells, or PBMCs. Where available, HLA class I and class II types were obtained from metadata supplied by the sample provider rather than from assay-based typing. Subjects who had been exposed to COVID-19, were actively infected with it, or had recovered from it provided the deeply sampled blood TCRbeta repertoires that made up the dataset. Samples were obtained from the ongoing ImmuneRACE study (first 160 participants) and from about 1,300 subjects provided by 6 global collaborators. A de-identified subject ID, COVID-19 status, age in years and sex were almost always included in the sample metadata. Study-wide findings and limitations: The amount of clinical and demographic metadata varied by source and participant and was provided uncurated.

CDR1 and CDR2 are read off the germline V gene (reference sequence) as DFQATT and SNEGSKA. At the junction V is shortened by 3 bases and J by 0 bases, with 11 bases in between. There are 14 amino acids in the CDR3, from cysteine to phenylalanine inclusive. The only DNA kept is the CDR3, 42 bases in frame from the first base. The immunoSEQ Assay, a bias-controlled multiplex PCR, was used to amplify TCRbeta CDR3 regions from genomic DNA. The study's processing was this. Nucleated cell counts per sample were estimated from amplification of reference gene primers within the assay. To quantify the absolute abundance of each unique TCRbeta CDR3 rearrangement, sequence reads were collapsed and filtered. Productive Simpson clonality was computed per sample as the square root of Simpson's diversity index over productive rearrangements. TCRdb's version of the immuneACCESS table is confined to in-frame rearrangements and falls short of the full clone set. An unresolved V gene accounts for under half of the shortfall where checked; the remainder is of unknown origin. The DNA was the basis for D and trimming; V, J and clone size are from that table. Across this sample there are 350,000 to 450,000 clones, with about 87% seen only once. Approximately 2.4% of the sample is in the top ten clones.

Comments on this clone: Its binding antigen is unknown. Per-nucleotide qualities are absent, and no much larger clonotype sits a single base away.

In Seattle, one collaborating source enrolled patients while the infection was active and tracked those patients longitudinally over the course of disease. The collaborating institutions used their own protocols to collect whole blood in K2EDTA tubes. For TCRbeta analysis, collaborators shipped samples as frozen whole blood, isolated PBMCs, or DNA extracted from either of those sample types. The TCR comes from an older woman with COVID-19, enrolled during active disease. The sequence is built from TRBV20-1 and TRBJ2-5; TRBD1 could be the D gene, as 5 bases match. Sequenced: peripheral blood. The CDR3 region has the sequence CSASPDSYQETQYF. The DNA sequence is TGCAGTGCTAGTCCCGACAGCTACCAAGAGACCCAGTACTTC.